The 11 T cell receptor beta chains in this list originate from one sample, sequenced in a study of CD8+CD57+ T cells in acquired aplastic anemia. The TCR beta profiling, which covered VDJ combination and CDR3 sequence, was carried out using genomic DNA as the template. Via MiXCR, TCRdb re-called the reads, giving one row per CDR3 protein. Among about 170,000 distinct CDR3 sequences, approximately 44% were seen once, and the ten largest hold approximately 1.1%. Material: sorted CD4+, CD8+, or CD8+CD57+ T cells (not recorded which) from PBMCs. The receptors stem from a human donor in good health.

The V and J genes are TRBV5-4 and TRBJ2-2; perhaps TRBD1 as D (5 bases). Germline V CDR1 and CDR2: SGHNT, YYREEE (reference sequence). The CDR3 runs 15 residues. The ends were cut back, 5 bases at V and 1 base at J, with 12 bases in the middle. CDR3 region: CASSRGVRNTGELFF. CDR3 sequence (DNA): TGTGCCAGCAGTAGGGGTGTTAGGAACACCGGGGAGCTGTTTTTT.

The V and J genes are TRBV29-1 and TRBJ2-2; a weak D match, TRBD2 (5 bases). Trimming took 4 bases from V and 5 from J, leaving 8 bases between them. CDR3 size: 12 residues. Germline CDR1 reads SQVTM; CDR2 reads ANQGSEA. CDR3 DNA sequence: TGCAGCGTTGGAGGCGGGACCGGGGAGCTGTTTTTT. It translates to CSVGGGTGELFF.

This clonotype occurred many times. V and J are TRBV5-6 and TRBJ2-7, with D perhaps matching TRBD2 (6 bases). The CDR3 consists of 16 residues. V was cut by 0 bases and J by 1 base, with 14 bases left in between. Looked up from germline, CDR1 is SGHDT and CDR2 is YYEEEE. CDR3 residues: CASSLVRGFSSYEQYF. CDR3 nucleotides: TGTGCCAGCAGCTTGGTTCGGGGGTTCAGTTCCTACGAGCAGTACTTC.

The chain recombines TRBV5-1 with TRBJ2-2, with 7 bases identical to TRBD1. Per germline, CDR1 SGHRS and CDR2 YFSETQ. V dropped 4 bases and J dropped 6; count of bases not matched to a gene: 3. The CDR3 has 13 residues. In DNA form, the CDR3 reads TGCGCCAGCAGCATGGGGACAGCCGGGGAGCTGTTTTTT. This codes for CASSMGTAGELFF.

This clonotype has at least ten counts. V is TRBV5-8 and J is TRBJ2-2; TRBD1 or TRBD2 may be the D gene (5 bases each). Trimming removed 2 bases at V and 2 bases at J, with 10 bases between. CDR1 is SGHTS, CDR2 YDEGEE, per germline. The CDR3 spans 15 residues. DNA for the CDR3: TGTGCCAGCAGCTTCGGGACGGACAACACCGGGGAGCTGTTTTTT. This sequence encodes CASSFGTDNTGELFF. Drawing the rest from reference TRBV5-8 and TRBJ2-2, the complete variable domain is EAGVTQSPTHLIKTRGQQATLRCSPISGHTSVYWYQQALGLGLQFLLWYDEGEERNRGNFPPRFSGRQFPNYSSELNVNALELEDSALYLCASSFGTDNTGELFFGEGSRLTVL.

This sequence joins TRBV7-8 and TRBJ2-5; no reliable D call. This CDR3 has 17 amino acids. Trimming cost V 0 bases and J 3 bases, with 17 bases left between them. CDR1 and CDR2 (germline): SGHVS, FQNEAQ. CDR3 coding DNA: TGTGCCAGCAGCTTAGCTCGTGGTGCGGTCAGAAAAGAGACCCAGTACTTC. This translates into CASSLARGAVRKETQYF.

This clonotype occurred many times. This chain joins TRBV4-2 and TRBJ2-3; the D is unclear. CDR3 length: 15 amino acids. Germline values: CDR1 LGHNA, CDR2 YNFKEQ. Trimming removed 4 bases from V and 0 bases from J, with 11 bases in between. The CDR3 nucleotides are TGTGCCAGCAGCCCCTACAGTACTAGCACAGATACGCAGTATTTT. Amino acid sequence: CASSPYSTSTDTQYF.

The CDR3 here is CASSLELRQGAGEQYF. CDR3 bases: TGTGCCAGCAGCTTAGAGCTAAGACAGGGGGCAGGGGAGCAGTACTTC. This rearrangement joins TRBV11-2 to TRBJ2-7; 10 positions agree with TRBD1. The CDR3 is 16 residues long. Germline values: CDR1 SGHAT, CDR2 FQNNGV. Trimming took 0 bases from V and 7 from J; bases not matched to a gene: 9.

This clonotype was counted a single time. The V gene is TRBV15, the J gene TRBJ2-5; D is possibly TRBD1 (6 bases). This CDR3 is 15 amino acids long. Germline V gives CDR1 LNHNV, CDR2 YYDKDF (reference sequence). V shed 2 bases and J shed 2 bases, with 12 bases lying between them. The DNA for the CDR3 is TGTGCCACCAGCAGAAGCCGGGACACACAAGAGACCCAGTACTTC. Amino acids: CATSRSRDTQETQYF.

The sample holds many counts of this clonotype. This chain joins TRBV7-8 and TRBJ2-7, with TRBD2 matching over 9 bases. The J segment lost 6 bases and the V segment lost 1 base, leaving 7 bases of the junction unmatched. Looked up from germline, CDR1 is SGHVS and CDR2 is FQNEAQ. The CDR3 is 15 amino acids. The CDR3 coding sequence is TGTGCCAGCAGCTTAGATGGTAGCGGGGGCCGCGAGCAGTACTTC. It encodes CASSLDGSGGREQYF. The full variable domain, completed using reference TRBV7-8 and TRBJ2-7, is GAGVSQSPRYKVAKRGQDVALRCDPISGHVSLFWYQQALGQGPEFLTYFQNEAQLDKSGLPSDRFFAERPEGSVSTLKIQRTQQEDSAVYLCASSLDGSGGREQYFGPGTRLTVT.

The chain links TRBV11-2 to TRBJ2-7; 7 bases are shared with TRBD2. The V gene end was trimmed by 5 bases and the J gene end by 5 bases; junction bases not matched to a gene: 9. This CDR3 has 14 amino acids. Germline V lookup: CDR1 SGHAT, CDR2 FQNNGV. Written as DNA, the CDR3 is TGTGCCAGCAGCCCCGGACTAGTTCAACACGAGCAGTACTTC. Its protein product is CASSPGLVQHEQYF.